What follows are 10 T cell receptor beta chains derived from one specimen sequenced in a study of blood T cells in healthy people across ages. The second PCR ran about 7 to 12 cycles with a sample-barcoded 5' primer and J-beta primers. TCRdb used MiXCR to reprocess the 5' RACE reads, holding one entry per CDR3 protein. Of about 730,000 distinct CDR3 sequences listed, 35% to 45% are singletons. Material for sequencing was blood. All receptors derive from an older woman in good health.

In this sample, this clonotype turned up a few times. The chain has TRBV28 and TRBJ2-1, with 14 nucleotides matching TRBD2. This CDR3 comprises 13 residues. Germline V gives CDR1 MDHEN, CDR2 SYDVKM. The V gene end was trimmed by 8 bases and the J gene end by 7 bases; junction bases not matched to a gene: 1. CDR3 coding DNA: TGTGCCAGCGGGACTAGCGGGAGAAATGAGCAGTTCTTC. It specifies CASGTSGRNEQFF.

The chain joins TRBV3-1 to TRBJ2-7, with a weak D call TRBD1 (5 bases). V lost 1 base and J lost 0, with 10 bases in between. The CDR3 totals 15 residues. Germline V gives CDR1 LGHDT, CDR2 YNNKEL (reference sequence). CDR3 nucleotides: TGTGCCAGCAGCCAAGGGACAAAGAGCTCCTACGAGCAGTACTTC. Amino acids: CASSQGTKSSYEQYF.

The CDR3 loop is CASSGGDSAYNEQFF. The DNA of the CDR3 is TGTGCCAGCAGCGGGGGGGACAGCGCCTACAATGAGCAGTTCTTC. The chain carries TRBV7-9 and TRBJ2-1; TRBD1 or TRBD2 may be the D gene (7 bases each). The length of the CDR3 is 15 residues. Per the germline V gene, CDR1 is SEHNR and CDR2 is FQNEAQ (reference sequence). Trimming pared 5 bases from V and 2 bases from J, leaving 13 bases between.

The V gene is TRBV13, the J gene TRBJ2-1; D is perhaps TRBD2 (6 bases). Germline CDR1 and CDR2: PRHDT and FYEKMQ (reference sequence). Trimming stripped 5 bases from V and 4 bases from J, with 15 bases between. The CDR3 runs 15 residues. The CDR3 bases are TGTGCCAGCAGCCGGAGGGCCGGAGGGTACAATGAGCAGTTCTTC. This gives the protein CASSRRAGGYNEQFF.

This clonotype was seen more than once but under ten times. The chain recombines TRBV18 with TRBJ2-7; D call uncertain. This CDR3 contains 13 residues. Trimming removed 2 bases from V and 5 bases from J, with 10 bases in between. Germline V gene sequence: CDR1 KGHSH, CDR2 LQKENI. CDR3 nucleotides: TGTGCCAGCTCACCAAGGGATGTGGACGAGCAGTACTTC. Its translation: CASSPRDVDEQYF.

The rearrangement links TRBV29-1 to TRBJ2-7; D call uncertain. CDR3 length: 12 residues. Germline values: CDR1 SQVTM, CDR2 ANQGSEA. Deletions cut 7 bases from V and 5 bases from J, with 15 bases between. CDR3 coding DNA: TGCAGCGCTGTAGGGCCCTCGGACGAGCAGTACTTC. Translated: CSAVGPSDEQYF.

V usage is TRBV5-4 and J usage is TRBJ2-6, with D perhaps being TRBD1 or TRBD2 (5 bases each). The CDR3 length is 16 residues. The V gene's germline CDR1 is SGHNT and CDR2 YYREEE (reference sequence). Trimming stripped 2 bases from V and 1 base from J, with 10 bases between. The CDR3 DNA follows: TGTGCCAGCAGCTTCCCTGGGACGTCTGGGGCCAACGTCCTGACTTTC. As protein: CASSFPGTSGANVLTF.

V gene TRBV7-2 combines with J gene TRBJ2-2; D gene ambiguous. With 3 bases removed from V and 2 bases from J, the gap between germline ends came to 7 bases. CDR1 is SGHTA and CDR2 is FQGNSA in the germline V gene. This CDR3 comprises 14 residues. In nucleotides, the CDR3 is TGTGCCAGCAGCTTGGAGATAAACACCGGGGAGCTGTTTTTT. Encoded protein: CASSLEINTGELFF.

In regard to this clonotype: One base away lies a much larger clone, so this may be a sequencing read error. The V gene is TRBV18, the J gene TRBJ2-7; no clear D. Trimming pared 0 bases from V and 6 bases from J, leaving 6 bases between. Germline CDR1 KGHSH, CDR2 LQKENI. The CDR3 is 12 residues long. The DNA for the CDR3 is TGTGCCAGCTCACCACCGACGGGCGAGCAGTACTTC. Its protein is CASSPPTGEQYF.

The rearrangement uses TRBV6-5 and TRBJ2-5; 11 nucleotides align to TRBD1. The CDR3 has 16 amino acids. The junction had 7 bases not matched to a gene; V was cut back by 6 bases and J by 1 base. The germline gives CDR1 MNHEY, CDR2 SVGAGI. The CDR3 bases are TGTGCCAGCAGACGAACCGGGACAGGGGGCCAAGAGACCCAGTACTTC. Translated, it gives CASRRTGTGGQETQYF.